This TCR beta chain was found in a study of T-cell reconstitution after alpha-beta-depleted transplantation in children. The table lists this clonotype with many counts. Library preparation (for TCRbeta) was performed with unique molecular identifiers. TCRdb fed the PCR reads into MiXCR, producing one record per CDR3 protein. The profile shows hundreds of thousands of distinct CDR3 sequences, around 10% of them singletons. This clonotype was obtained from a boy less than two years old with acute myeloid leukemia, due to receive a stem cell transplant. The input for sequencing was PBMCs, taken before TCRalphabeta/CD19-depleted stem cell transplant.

The CDR3 region has the DNA TGCAGTGCTAGGTCCGGACAGGGGATCCCCTCCTACAATGAGCAGTTCTTC. Protein sequence: CSARSGQGIPSYNEQFF. The chain links TRBV20-1 to TRBJ2-1; 9 nucleotides line up with TRBD1. The V and J ends lost 3 bases and 0 bases, in that order; junction bases with no gene match: 9. Germline-derived CDR1 and CDR2 are DFQATT and SNEGSKA (reference sequence). The length of the CDR3 is 17 residues.